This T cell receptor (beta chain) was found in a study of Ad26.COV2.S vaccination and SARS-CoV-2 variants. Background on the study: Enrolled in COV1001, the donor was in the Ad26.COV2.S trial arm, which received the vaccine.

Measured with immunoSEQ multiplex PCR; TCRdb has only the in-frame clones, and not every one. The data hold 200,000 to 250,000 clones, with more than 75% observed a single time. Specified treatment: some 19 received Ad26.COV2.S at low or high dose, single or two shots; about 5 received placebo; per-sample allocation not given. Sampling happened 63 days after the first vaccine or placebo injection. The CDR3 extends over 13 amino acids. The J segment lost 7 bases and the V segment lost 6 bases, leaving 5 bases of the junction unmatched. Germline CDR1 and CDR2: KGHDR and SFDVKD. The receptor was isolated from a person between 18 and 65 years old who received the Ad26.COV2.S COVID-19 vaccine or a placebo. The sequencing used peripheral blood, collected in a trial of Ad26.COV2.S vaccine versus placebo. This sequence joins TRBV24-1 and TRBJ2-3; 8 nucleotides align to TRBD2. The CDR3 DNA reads TGTGCCACCAGTAGAGCGGGGGTGTATACGCAGTATTTT. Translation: CATSRAGVYTQYF.